This T cell receptor (beta chain) was observed in a study of CD8 T cells in ankylosing spondylitis listed by TCRdb under 2017. Study-level background: The study profiled T cell receptor beta repertoires in healthy donors and ankylosing spondylitis patients to find disease-linked TCR variants. In total, the full study cohort was made up of some 110 healthy donors and about two dozen ankylosing spondylitis patients. Peripheral blood samples were taken, and synovial fluid was additionally collected from ankylosing spondylitis patients.

This clonotype was seen repeatedly, ten times or more. Its target antigen remains unknown. Per-base qualities were not stored, and no clone one base away is much larger. Here is what the overall study found, with its caveats: A TCR beta motif of fewer than 10 highly homologous amino acid variants appeared characteristic of blood from ankylosing spondylitis patients. The disease-linked clones showed a CD8+ phenotype and occurred at relatively low frequencies in peripheral blood. Some TCR beta motif variants had previously been reported in synovial fluid and blood of reactive arthritis patients, which suggested common disease-initiation mechanisms. Significant enrichment of the disease-linked clones was reported in matched synovial fluid samples from ankylosing spondylitis patients.

Sequencing was carried out with an Illumina HiSeq 2500. Quantitative 5'-RACE with molecular barcodes was the method used to prepare the TCR beta libraries. The paper's processing steps were these. Disease-linked TCR variants were identified with a new computational method built on a probabilistic model of VDJ rearrangement. TCRdb reprocessed the public reads (quality trimming at Q25 with fastp, clone calling with MiXCR) and kept in-frame beta chains. A single entry per CDR3 protein holds the most common genes and DNA from its merged rows. TCRdb's processing, not the authors' own work, is the source of the V and J calls. This sample holds approximately 300,000 distinct CDR3 sequences; less than 10% were observed only once. Jointly, the top ten make up approximately 15% of the sample. The trim is 0 bases for V and 3 bases for J, with a gap of 7 bases between the germline ends. Including the terminal cysteine and phenylalanine, the CDR3 comprises 14 residues. Of all the DNA, just the CDR3 is kept, 42 bases in frame from base 1. From the germline V gene, CDR1 is SGHRS and CDR2 is YFSETQ.

The chain joins TRBV5-1 to TRBJ2-1, with the D gene not confidently named. The sequenced sample consisted of blood, either unsorted or a sorted T cell fraction (not recorded which). This sequence was found in a male donor with ankylosing spondylitis. The CDR3 reads as follows: CASSLGENYNEQFF. The bases read TGCGCCAGCAGCTTGGGAGAAAACTACAATGAGCAGTTCTTC.